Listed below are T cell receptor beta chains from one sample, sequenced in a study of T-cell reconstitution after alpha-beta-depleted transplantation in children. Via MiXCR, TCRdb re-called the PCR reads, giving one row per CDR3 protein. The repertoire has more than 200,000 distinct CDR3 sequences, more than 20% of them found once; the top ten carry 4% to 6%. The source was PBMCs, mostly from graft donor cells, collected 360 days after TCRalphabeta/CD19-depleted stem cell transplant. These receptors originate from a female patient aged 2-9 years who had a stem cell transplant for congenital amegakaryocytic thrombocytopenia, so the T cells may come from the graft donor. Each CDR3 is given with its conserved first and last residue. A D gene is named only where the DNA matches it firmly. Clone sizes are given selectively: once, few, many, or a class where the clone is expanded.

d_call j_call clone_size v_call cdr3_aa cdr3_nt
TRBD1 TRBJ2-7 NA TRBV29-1 CSVGLGQGSLSYEQYF TGCAGCGTTGGTTTGGGACAGGGAAGCCTATCCTACGAGCAGTACTTC
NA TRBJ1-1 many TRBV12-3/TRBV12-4 CASTDDPGAEAFF TGTGCCAGCACCGACGACCCGGGCGCTGAAGCTTTCTTT
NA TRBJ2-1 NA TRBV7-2 CASSLAWASPYNEQFF TGTGCCAGCAGCTTAGCGTGGGCTAGTCCATACAATGAGCAGTTCTTC
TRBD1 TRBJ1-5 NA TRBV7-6 CASSRTGGGQPQHF TGTGCCAGCAGCCGGACAGGGGGCGGTCAGCCCCAGCATTTT
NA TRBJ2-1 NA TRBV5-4 CASSLVGLASNEQFF TGTGCCAGCAGCTTGGTTGGGCTAGCATCGAATGAGCAGTTCTTC
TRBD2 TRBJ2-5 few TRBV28 CASSFTTSGGETQYF TGTGCCAGCAGTTTTACAACTTCGGGGGGAGAGACCCAGTACTTC
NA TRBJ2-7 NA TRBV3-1 CACSQISGRSYEQYF TGTGCCTGCAGCCAAATTAGCGGAAGAAGTTACGAGCAGTACTTC
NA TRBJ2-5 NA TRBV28 CASSSLTTENQETQYF TGTGCCAGCAGTTCCCTTACGACAGAAAATCAAGAGACCCAGTACTTC
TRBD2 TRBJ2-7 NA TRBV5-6 CASSFGVAGGNEQYF TGTGCCAGCAGCTTTGGGGTAGCGGGAGGCAACGAGCAGTACTTC
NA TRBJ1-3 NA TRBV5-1 CASSVQGPSLTGNTIYF TGCGCCAGCAGCGTCCAAGGGCCCTCGCTTACTGGAAACACCATATATTTT
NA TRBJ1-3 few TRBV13 CASSLGGTRRNTIYF TGTGCCAGCAGCTTAGGAGGGACGCGGAGAAACACCATATATTTT
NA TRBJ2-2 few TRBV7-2 CASSLDLIAGELFF TGTGCCAGCAGCTTAGATCTGATTGCCGGGGAGCTGTTTTTT
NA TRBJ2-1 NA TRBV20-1 CSARGLLGGPGSYNEQFF TGCAGTGCTAGAGGTCTCCTCGGGGGCCCCGGCTCCTACAATGAGCAGTTCTTC
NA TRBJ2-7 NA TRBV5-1 CASSPKPNGPYEQYF TGCGCCAGCAGCCCCAAACCGAATGGCCCCTACGAGCAGTACTTC
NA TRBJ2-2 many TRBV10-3 CAILVQNTGELFF TGTGCCATCTTAGTCCAGAACACCGGGGAGCTGTTTTTT
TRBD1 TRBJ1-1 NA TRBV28 CASSKTGGILNTEAFF TGTGCCAGCAGCAAAACAGGGGGAATACTGAACACTGAAGCTTTCTTT
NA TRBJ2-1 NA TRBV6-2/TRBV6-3 CASSASRTFKNSYNEQFF TGTGCCAGCAGCGCGTCCCGGACTTTTAAAAACTCCTACAATGAGCAGTTCTTC
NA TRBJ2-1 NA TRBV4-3 CASSQKRRVNNEQFF TGCGCCAGCAGCCAAAAGAGGAGGGTGAACAATGAGCAGTTCTTC